The 4 T cell receptor beta chains listed next were all sequenced from one sample in a study of T cell repertoires in cytomegalovirus infection. Each CDR3 protein is one row after TCRdb ran MiXCR on the reads. The sample carries about 920,000 distinct CDR3 sequences, approximately 31% recorded once. The antigens of these receptors remain unknown. This specimen consisted of cultured CD8+ T cells from PBMCs, obtained from culture after CMV antigen stimulation. The receptors derive from a human donor in good health (CMV status not recorded). Some clones in this sample may be carry-over from other donors' samples.

Comment on this clonotype: Compared with germline, one end of the junction differs, possibly owing to a read error. The genes are TRBV18 and TRBJ2-7, with TRBD1 matching 7 bases. Germline CDR1 reads KGHSH; CDR2 reads LQKENI. The CDR3 runs to 14 residues. CDR3 coding DNA: TGTGTCAGCTCACCTAGGGCAGGGGGAAACGAGCAGTACTTC. This sequence encodes CVSSPRAGGNEQYF. Looking up the rest from reference TRBV18 and TRBJ2-7 gives the full variable domain: NAGVMQNPRHLVRRRGQEARLRCSPMKGHSHVYWYRQLPEEGLKFMVYLQKENIIDESGMPKERFSAEFPKEGPSILRIQQVVRGDSAAYFCVSSPRAGGNEQYFGPGTRLTVT.

The chain carries TRBV6-1 and TRBJ2-7; no firm D call. Per the germline V gene, CDR1 is MNHNS and CDR2 is SASEGT. This CDR3 contains 17 residues. The V gene lost 0 bases and the J gene lost 3 bases, with 18 bases spanning the gap. CDR3 loop: CASSEATNQYSYYEQYV. The CDR3 DNA is TGTGCCAGCAGTGAAGCCACGAACCAATATTCGTACTACGAGCAGTACGTC.

The chain is built from TRBV28 and TRBJ1-1; D is uncertain. V lost 4 bases, J lost 1 base, and 10 bases lay in between. CDR1 and CDR2 from the germline V gene are MDHEN and SYDVKM. This CDR3 has 14 amino acids. CDR3 residues: CASSYFSTNTEAFF. CDR3 DNA: TGTGCCAGCAGTTACTTTTCCACGAACACTGAAGCTTTCTTT.

This clonotype turned up a few times. This chain connects TRBV7-4 to TRBJ2-7; 9 bases match TRBD1. The germline V gene encodes CDR1 SGHVT and CDR2 SQSDAQ. Germline trimming cut 5 bases from V and 3 bases from J; bases unmatched to any gene: 8. This CDR3 contains 15 residues. As DNA, the CDR3 is TGTGCCAGCAGCCCCGACAGGGGGGAAGGCTACGAGCAGTACTTC. Translation: CASSPDRGEGYEQYF.